The clone carrying this T cell receptor beta chain showed up many times. Time point given: healthy volunteer bleed at 6 weeks. The total RNA was obtained from whole blood that was not fractionated. The sample originates from a study of human T cells and chemical hapten exposure. TCRdb recomputed calls from the RACE reads with MiXCR, one row per CDR3 protein. This table holds tens of thousands of distinct CDR3 sequences, 5.5% found once. Sample: whole blood. This sequence originates from a human donor in good health. Some clones in this sample may be carry-over from other donors' samples.

The CDR3 DNA is TGTGCCATCAGTGAGGGACAGGGGGCACCTAAAAACATTCAGTACTTC. It codes for CAISEGQGAPKNIQYF. The V and J genes are TRBV10-3 and TRBJ2-4, with 11 bases identical to TRBD1. The CDR3 is 16 residues long. The V gene's germline CDR1 is ENHRY and CDR2 SYGVKD. Unmatched junction bases numbered 4, after V lost 2 bases and J lost 4 bases.